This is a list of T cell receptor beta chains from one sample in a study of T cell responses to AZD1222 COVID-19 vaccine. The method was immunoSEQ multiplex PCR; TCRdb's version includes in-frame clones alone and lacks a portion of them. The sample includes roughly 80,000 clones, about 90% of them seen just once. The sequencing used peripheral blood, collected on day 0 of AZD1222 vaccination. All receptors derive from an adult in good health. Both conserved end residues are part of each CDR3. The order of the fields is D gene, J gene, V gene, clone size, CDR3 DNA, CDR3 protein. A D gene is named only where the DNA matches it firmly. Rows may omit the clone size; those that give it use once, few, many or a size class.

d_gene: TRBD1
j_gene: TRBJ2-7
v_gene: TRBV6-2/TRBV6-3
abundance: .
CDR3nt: TGTGCCAGCAGTTACACGCTCCGGGACAGGGACTACGAGCAGTACTTC
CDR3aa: CASSYTLRDRDYEQYF

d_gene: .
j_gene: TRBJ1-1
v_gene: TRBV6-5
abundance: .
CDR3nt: TGTGCCAGCAGTCAGGGTAGGCGCACTGAAGCTTTCTTT
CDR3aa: CASSQGRRTEAFF

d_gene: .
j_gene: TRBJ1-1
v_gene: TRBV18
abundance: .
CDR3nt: TGTGCCAGCTCACCGGGGAATGAGGCTTTCCGTACTGAAGCTTTCTTT
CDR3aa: CASSPGNEAFRTEAFF

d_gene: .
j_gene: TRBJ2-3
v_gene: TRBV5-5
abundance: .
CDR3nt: TGTGCCAGCAGCGCCACCGCGACTAGAACCACCACAGATACGCAGTATTTT
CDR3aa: CASSATATRTTTDTQYF

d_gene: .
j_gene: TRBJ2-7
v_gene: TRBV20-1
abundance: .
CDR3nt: TGCAGTGCTAGTTCCGGGACTGGATCCTACGAGCAGTACTTC
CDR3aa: CSASSGTGSYEQYF

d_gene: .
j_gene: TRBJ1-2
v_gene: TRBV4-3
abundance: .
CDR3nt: TGCGCCAGCAGCGAGGGCATTAACTATGGCTACACCTTC
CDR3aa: CASSEGINYGYTF

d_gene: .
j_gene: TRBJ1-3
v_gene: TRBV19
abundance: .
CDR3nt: TGTGCCAGTAGTCTGGGACGGGACTCTGGAAACACCATATATTTT
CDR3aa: CASSLGRDSGNTIYF

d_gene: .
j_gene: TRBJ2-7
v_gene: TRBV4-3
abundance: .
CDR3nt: TGCGCCAGCAGCCAAGATCCGCAGGGTCACGAGCAGTACTTC
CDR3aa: CASSQDPQGHEQYF

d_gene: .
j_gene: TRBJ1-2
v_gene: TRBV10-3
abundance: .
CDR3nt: TGTGCCACCACTTACCAGGGGTCGAATGGCTACACCTTC
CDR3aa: CATTYQGSNGYTF

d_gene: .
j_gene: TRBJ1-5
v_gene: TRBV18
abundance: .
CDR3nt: TGTGCCAGCTCACCACGCCAGGGCAATCAGCCCCAGCATTTT
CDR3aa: CASSPRQGNQPQHF

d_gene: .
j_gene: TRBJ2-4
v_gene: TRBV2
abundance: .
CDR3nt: TGTGCCAGCAGTCGGCGGGCAGGGGACCCCAAAAACATTCAGTACTTC
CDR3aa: CASSRRAGDPKNIQYF

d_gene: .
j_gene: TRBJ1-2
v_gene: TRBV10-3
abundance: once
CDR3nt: TGTGCCATCAGTGAAGAGACGGCAGTCTATGGCTACACCTTC
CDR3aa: CAISEETAVYGYTF

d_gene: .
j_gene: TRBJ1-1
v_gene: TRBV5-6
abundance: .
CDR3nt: TGTGCCAGCAGCTTGAACAACCGGGCTTTCTTT
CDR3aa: CASSLNNRAFF

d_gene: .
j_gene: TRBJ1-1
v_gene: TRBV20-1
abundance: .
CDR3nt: TGCAGTGCTAGTAGGTCGGGGCACACTGAAGCTTTCTTT
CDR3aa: CSASRSGHTEAFF

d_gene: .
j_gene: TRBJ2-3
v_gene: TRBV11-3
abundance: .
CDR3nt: TGTGCCAGCAGCTTAGATCTAACATCTCGAAGGGATACGCAGTATTTT
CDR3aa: CASSLDLTSRRDTQYF

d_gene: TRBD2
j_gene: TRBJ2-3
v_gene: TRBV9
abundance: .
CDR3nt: TGTGCCAGCAGCGTAGCCCTTGAAGGCGGGGGAGTAACAGATACGCAGTATTTT
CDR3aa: CASSVALEGGGVTDTQYF

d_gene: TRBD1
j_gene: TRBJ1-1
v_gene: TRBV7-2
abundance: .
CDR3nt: TGTGCCAGCAGTTTAGGACAGGGTTCGACTGAAGCTTTCTTT
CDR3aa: CASSLGQGSTEAFF